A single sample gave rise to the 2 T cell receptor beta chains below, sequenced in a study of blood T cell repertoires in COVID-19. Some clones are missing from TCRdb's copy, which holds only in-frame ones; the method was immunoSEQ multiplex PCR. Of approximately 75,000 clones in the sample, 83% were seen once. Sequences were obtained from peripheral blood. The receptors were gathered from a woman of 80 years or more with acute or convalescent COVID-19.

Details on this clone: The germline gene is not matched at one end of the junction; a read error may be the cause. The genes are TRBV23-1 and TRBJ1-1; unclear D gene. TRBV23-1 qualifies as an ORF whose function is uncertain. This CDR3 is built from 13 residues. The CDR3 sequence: CASSQSFNSEAFF. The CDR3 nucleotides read TGCGCCAGCAGTCAATCGTTTAACAGTGAAGCTTTCTTT.

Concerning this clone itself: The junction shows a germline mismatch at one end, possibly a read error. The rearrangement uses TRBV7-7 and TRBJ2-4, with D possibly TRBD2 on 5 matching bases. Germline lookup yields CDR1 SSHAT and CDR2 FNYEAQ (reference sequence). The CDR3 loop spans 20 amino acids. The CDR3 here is CASSLGLTKPHCLAKNIQYF. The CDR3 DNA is TGTGCTAGCAGCTTAGGACTCACGAAGCCCCACTGTTTAGCCAAAAACATTCAGTACTTC.